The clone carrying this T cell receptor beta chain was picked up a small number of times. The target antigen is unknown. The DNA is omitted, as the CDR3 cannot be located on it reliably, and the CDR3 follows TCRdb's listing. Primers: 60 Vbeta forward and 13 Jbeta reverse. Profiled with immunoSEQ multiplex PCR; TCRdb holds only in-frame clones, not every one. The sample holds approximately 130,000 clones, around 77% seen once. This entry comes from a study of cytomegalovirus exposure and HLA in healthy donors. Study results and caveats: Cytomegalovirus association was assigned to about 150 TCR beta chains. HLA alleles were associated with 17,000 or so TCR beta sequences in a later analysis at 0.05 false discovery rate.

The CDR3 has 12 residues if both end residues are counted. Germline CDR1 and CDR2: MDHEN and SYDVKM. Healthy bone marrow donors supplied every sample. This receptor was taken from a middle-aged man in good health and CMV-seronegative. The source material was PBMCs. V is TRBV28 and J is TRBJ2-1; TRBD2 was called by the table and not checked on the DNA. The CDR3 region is CASSSSRDEQFF.